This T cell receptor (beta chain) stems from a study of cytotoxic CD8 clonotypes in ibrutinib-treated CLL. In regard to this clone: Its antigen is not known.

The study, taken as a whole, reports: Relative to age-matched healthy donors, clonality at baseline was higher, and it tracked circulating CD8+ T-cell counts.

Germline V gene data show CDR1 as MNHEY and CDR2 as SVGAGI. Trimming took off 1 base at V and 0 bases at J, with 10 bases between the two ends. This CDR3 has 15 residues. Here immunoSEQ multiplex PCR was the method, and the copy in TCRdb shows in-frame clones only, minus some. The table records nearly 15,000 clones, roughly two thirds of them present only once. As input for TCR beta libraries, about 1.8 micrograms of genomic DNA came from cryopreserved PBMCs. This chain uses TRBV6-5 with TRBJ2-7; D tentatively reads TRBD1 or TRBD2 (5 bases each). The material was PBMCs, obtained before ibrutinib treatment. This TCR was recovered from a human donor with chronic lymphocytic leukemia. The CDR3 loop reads CASSYLGRNSYEQYF. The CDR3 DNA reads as TGTGCCAGCAGTTACTTGGGACGAAACTCCTACGAGCAGTACTTC.